The next 10 T cell receptor beta chains were all read from a single sample in a study of blood T cell repertoires in COVID-19 (dated by TCRdb to 2018 to 2021). Receptors were amplified or captured by the immunoSEQ multiplex PCR assay. TCRdb retrieved this table from immuneACCESS and kept in-frame rearrangements only. Not all clones are present; in checked studies, unresolved V genes account for under half, and no reason is known for the remainder. In all, the sample holds some 260,000 clones, and roughly 89% of those were seen once. Of the sample, around 10% is held by the ten largest clones. Sample: PBMCs or T cells enriched from blood (not recorded which). These receptors originate from a man between 35 and 55 years old who had recovered from COVID-19.

The rearrangement uses TRBV24-1 and TRBJ2-2, with a tentative D call TRBD1 (5 bases). Germline V gene data show CDR1 as KGHDR and CDR2 as SFDVKD. Trimming stripped 2 bases from V and 3 bases from J, with 9 bases between. This CDR3 has 15 residues. CDR3 residues: CATSDYRSDTGELFF. Written as DNA, the CDR3 is TGTGCCACCAGTGATTACAGGTCCGACACCGGGGAGCTGTTTTTT.

The chain has TRBV11-3 and TRBJ2-7; 9 bases agree with TRBD1. The CDR3 contains 17 residues. The germline CDR1 and CDR2 sequences are SGHNT and YENEEA. V shed 1 base and J 3 bases; nucleotides not matched to a gene: 10. Here the CDR3 reads CASSLARDRGNVYEQYF. The CDR3 DNA reads TGTGCCAGCAGCTTAGCTCGCGACAGGGGGAATGTCTACGAGCAGTACTTC.

V gene TRBV6-5 combines with J gene TRBJ1-6; the D gene is possibly TRBD1 (6 bases). Trimming stripped 7 bases from V and 8 bases from J, with 15 bases between. CDR3 size: 14 residues. Germline CDR1 MNHEY, CDR2 SVGAGI. CDR3 in amino acids: CASTEQGRYSPLHF. CDR3 nucleotides: TGTGCCAGCACAGAACAGGGCCGATATTCACCCCTCCACTTT.

The chain has TRBV5-4 and TRBJ1-1; possible D gene TRBD1, 6 bases. V lost 3 bases and J lost 0, with 18 bases in between. CDR3 length equals 17 residues. The germline gives CDR1 SGHNT, CDR2 YYREEE (reference sequence). The CDR3 here is CASSSVTGTWMNTEAFF. In DNA, the CDR3 is TGTGCCAGCAGCTCAGTTACAGGGACGTGGATGAACACTGAAGCTTTCTTT.

The chain employs TRBV7-8 and TRBJ1-2; tentative D call: TRBD1 (6 bases). CDR3 size: 14 residues. Germline V gene data show CDR1 as SGHVS and CDR2 as FQNEAQ. Deletions cut 1 base from V and 4 bases from J, with 10 bases between. The CDR3 region is CASSLDRDPYGYTF. The CDR3 nucleotides read TGTGCCAGCAGCTTAGACAGGGATCCCTATGGCTACACCTTC.

This chain connects TRBV30 to TRBJ2-1; D might be TRBD2 (5 bases). This CDR3 has 12 residues. Germline V gene data show CDR1 as GTSNPN and CDR2 as SVGIG (reference sequence). V dropped 1 base and J dropped 6 bases, with 7 bases sitting between them. The CDR3 loop reads CAWSGGSNEQFF. The CDR3 bases are TGTGCCTGGAGTGGAGGGTCCAATGAGCAGTTCTTC.

The chain employs TRBV7-3 and TRBJ2-1; 8 nucleotides match TRBD2. The CDR3 has 15 amino acids. Germline loops: CDR1 SGHTA, CDR2 FQGTGA. J lost 6 bases, V lost 5 bases, and 9 bases had no gene match. The CDR3 loop reads CASSREGLSFNEQFF. CDR3 nucleotides: TGTGCCAGCAGCCGGGAGGGATTATCTTTCAATGAGCAGTTCTTC.

This rearrangement joins TRBV2 to TRBJ1-2, with 8 bases aligning to TRBD1. Germline lookup yields CDR1 SNHLY and CDR2 FYNNEI. The V and J ends lost 5 bases and 3 bases, in that order; junction bases with no gene match: 5. The CDR3 loop spans 14 amino acids. CDR3: CASSSDREYYGYTF. CDR3 coding DNA: TGTGCCAGCAGTTCGGACAGGGAATACTATGGCTACACCTTC. Based on the CDR3 plus reference TRBV2 and TRBJ1-2, the full variable domain is EPEVTQTPSHQVTQMGQEVILRCVPISNHLYFYWYRQILGQKVEFLVSFYNNEISEKSEIFDDQFSVERPDGSNFTLKIRSTKLEDSAMYFCASSSDREYYGYTFGSGTRLTVV.

The chain employs TRBV6-6 and TRBJ2-6; tentatively, D is TRBD1 (6 bases). In germline, CDR1 is MNHNY, CDR2 SVGAGI (reference sequence). Trimming stripped 4 bases from V and 2 bases from J, with 9 bases between. This CDR3 comprises 15 residues. CDR3 in amino acids: CASSSGVAGANVLTF. CDR3 sequence (DNA): TGTGCCAGCAGTTCAGGGGTGGCTGGGGCCAACGTCCTGACTTTC.

DNA of the CDR3: TGTGCCAGCAGCTTATATTCTGGACAGGGCTTTAATGAGCAGTTCTTC. Protein sequence: CASSLYSGQGFNEQFF. The V call is TRBV7-8, the J call TRBJ2-1; 8 bases align to TRBD1. The CDR3 runs 16 residues. Losses at the gene ends were 2 bases for V and 7 bases for J; bases not matched to a gene: 10. CDR1 is SGHVS, CDR2 FQNEAQ, per germline.